This section outlines one T cell receptor beta chain sequence together with its context. A read error may account for a junction end that differs from germline. The PCR ran on 60 Vbeta and 13 Jbeta primers. Here immunoSEQ multiplex PCR was the method, and the copy in TCRdb shows in-frame clones only, minus some. Seen here are roughly 120,000 clones, 65% to 80% observed once, and the top ten hold less than 15%. This sample stems from a study of cytomegalovirus exposure and HLA in healthy donors. Study-wide background: There were about 85 million unique TCRs (from HLA-typed donors) in an early data release.

The CDR3 consists of 15 residues. The germline gives CDR1 LNHNV, CDR2 YYDKDF (reference sequence). The donors were healthy bone marrow donors. When sampled, the donors appeared nominally healthy, though they likely had unrecorded immune exposures. The TCR originated in a woman in her sixties in good health and CMV-seropositive. The rearrangement links TRBV15 to TRBJ2-7; D perhaps matches TRBD1 (7 bases). Source material: PBMCs. In DNA, the CDR3 is TGTGTCACCAGCAGAGGGGGCAGGGGGGAAGGCGAGCAGTACTTC. It is translated as CVTSRGGRGEGEQYF.